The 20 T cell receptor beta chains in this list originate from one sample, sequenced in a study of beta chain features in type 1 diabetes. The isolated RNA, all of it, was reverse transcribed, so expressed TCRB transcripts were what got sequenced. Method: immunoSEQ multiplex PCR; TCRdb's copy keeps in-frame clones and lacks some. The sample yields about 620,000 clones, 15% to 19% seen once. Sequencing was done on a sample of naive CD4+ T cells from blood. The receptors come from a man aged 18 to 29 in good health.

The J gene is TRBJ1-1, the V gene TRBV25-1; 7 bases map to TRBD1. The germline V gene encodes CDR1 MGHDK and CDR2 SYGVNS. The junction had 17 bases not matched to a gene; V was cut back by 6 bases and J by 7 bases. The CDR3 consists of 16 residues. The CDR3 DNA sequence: TGTGCCAGCAGAGACGTGATGACAGGGAAGTATGGTGAAGCTTTCTTT. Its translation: CASRDVMTGKYGEAFF.

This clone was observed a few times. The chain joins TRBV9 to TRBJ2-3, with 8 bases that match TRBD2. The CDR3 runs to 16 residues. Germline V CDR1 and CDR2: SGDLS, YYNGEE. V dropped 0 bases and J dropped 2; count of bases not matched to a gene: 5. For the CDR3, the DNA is TGTGCCAGCAGCGTAGGGGGACTAGTCGTCACAGATACGCAGTATTTT. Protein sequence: CASSVGGLVVTDTQYF.

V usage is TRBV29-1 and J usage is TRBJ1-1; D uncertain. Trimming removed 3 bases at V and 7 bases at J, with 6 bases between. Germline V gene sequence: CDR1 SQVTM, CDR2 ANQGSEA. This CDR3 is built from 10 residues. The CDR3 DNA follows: TGCAGCGTTGAGAACCGTGAAGCTTTCTTT. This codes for CSVENREAFF.

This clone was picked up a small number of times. The CDR3 loop reads CASSSRQGGTEAFF. CDR3 in DNA: TGTGCCAGCAGTTCCCGACAGGGAGGGACTGAAGCTTTCTTT. The chain has TRBV7-3 and TRBJ1-1, with 7 bases aligning to TRBD1. Germline V CDR1 and CDR2: SGHTA, FQGTGA. V was clipped by 6 bases and J by 5 bases; unmatched bases: 9. The CDR3 is 14 residues long.

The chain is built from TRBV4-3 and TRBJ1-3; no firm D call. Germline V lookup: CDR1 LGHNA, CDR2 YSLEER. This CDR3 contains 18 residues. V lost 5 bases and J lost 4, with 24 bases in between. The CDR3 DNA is TGCGCCAGCAGCACGAGGGTCAGCCTCACGGGCCTCGGAAACACCATATATTTT. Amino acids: CASSTRVSLTGLGNTIYF.

The CDR3 sequence: CASSVAALAVRSDEQFF. The CDR3 DNA follows: TGTGCCAGCAGCGTAGCGGCGCTAGCGGTCAGAAGCGATGAGCAGTTCTTC. J is TRBJ2-1 and V is TRBV9; 7 bases fit TRBD2. J was trimmed by 8 bases and V by 0 bases; bases with no gene match: 14. The CDR3 covers 17 residues. CDR1 and CDR2 from the germline V gene are SGDLS and YYNGEE.

CDR3 region: CASSPGASTDTQYF. DNA for the CDR3: TGTGCCAGCTCACCCGGGGCCTCCACAGATACGCAGTATTTT. The chain links TRBV18 to TRBJ2-3; D is perhaps TRBD1 or TRBD2 (5 bases each). The CDR3 contains 14 residues. Germline loops: CDR1 KGHSH, CDR2 LQKENI. The V end was cut by 3 bases, the J end by 2 bases, with 9 bases between.

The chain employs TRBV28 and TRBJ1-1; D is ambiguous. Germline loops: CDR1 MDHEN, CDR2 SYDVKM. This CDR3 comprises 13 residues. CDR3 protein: CVLTRLANTEAFF. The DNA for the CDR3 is TGTGTACTGACGAGGCTTGCGAACACTGAAGCTTTCTTT.

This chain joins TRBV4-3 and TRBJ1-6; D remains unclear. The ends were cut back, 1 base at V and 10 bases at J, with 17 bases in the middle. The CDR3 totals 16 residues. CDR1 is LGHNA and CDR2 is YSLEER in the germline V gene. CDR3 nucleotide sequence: TGCGCCAGCAGCCAAGGAGTTGGGCAGGAGGCCTCACCCCTCCACTTT. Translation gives CASSQGVGQEASPLHF.

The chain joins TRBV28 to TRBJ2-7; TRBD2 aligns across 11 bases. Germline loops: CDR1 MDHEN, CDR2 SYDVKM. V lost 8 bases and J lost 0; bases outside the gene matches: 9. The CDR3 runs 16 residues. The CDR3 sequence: CASGGLAEGSSYEQYF. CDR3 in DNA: TGTGCCAGCGGGGGACTAGCGGAAGGAAGCTCCTACGAGCAGTACTTC.

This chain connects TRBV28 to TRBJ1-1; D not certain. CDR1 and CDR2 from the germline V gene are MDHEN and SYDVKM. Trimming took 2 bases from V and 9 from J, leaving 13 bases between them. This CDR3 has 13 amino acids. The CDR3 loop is CASSLRSTLKAFF. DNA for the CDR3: TGTGCCAGCAGTTTAAGGAGTACTTTAAAAGCTTTCTTT.

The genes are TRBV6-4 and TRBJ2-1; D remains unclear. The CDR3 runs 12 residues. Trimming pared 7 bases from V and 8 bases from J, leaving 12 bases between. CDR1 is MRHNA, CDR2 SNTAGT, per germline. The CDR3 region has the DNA TGTGCCAGCACCCCCGAAGGTGATGAGCAGTTCTTC. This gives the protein CASTPEGDEQFF.

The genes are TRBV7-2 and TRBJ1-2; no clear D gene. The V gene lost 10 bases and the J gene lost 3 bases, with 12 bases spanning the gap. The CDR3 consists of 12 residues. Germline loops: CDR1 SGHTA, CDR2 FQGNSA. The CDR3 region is CATSGWYYGYTF. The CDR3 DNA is TGTGCCACGTCGGGCTGGTACTATGGCTACACCTTC.

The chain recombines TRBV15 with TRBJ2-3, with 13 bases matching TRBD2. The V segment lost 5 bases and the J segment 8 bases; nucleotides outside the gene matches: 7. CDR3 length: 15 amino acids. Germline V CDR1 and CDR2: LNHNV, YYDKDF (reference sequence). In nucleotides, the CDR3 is TGTGCCACCAGCGTGGGACTAGCGGGACCGGTTACGCAGTATTTT. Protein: CATSVGLAGPVTQYF.

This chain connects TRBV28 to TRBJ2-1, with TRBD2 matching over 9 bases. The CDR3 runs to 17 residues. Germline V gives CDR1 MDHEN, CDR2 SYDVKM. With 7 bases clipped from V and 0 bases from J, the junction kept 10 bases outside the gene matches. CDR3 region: CASNLIAGASSYNEQFF. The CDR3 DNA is TGTGCCAGCAACCTGATAGCGGGGGCCTCCTCCTACAATGAGCAGTTCTTC.

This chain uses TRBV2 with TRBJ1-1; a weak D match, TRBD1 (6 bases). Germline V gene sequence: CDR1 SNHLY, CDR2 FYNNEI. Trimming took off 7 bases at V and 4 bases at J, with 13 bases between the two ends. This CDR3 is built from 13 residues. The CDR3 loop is CASTYRVRTEAFF. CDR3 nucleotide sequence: TGTGCCAGCACCTACAGGGTACGCACTGAAGCTTTCTTT.

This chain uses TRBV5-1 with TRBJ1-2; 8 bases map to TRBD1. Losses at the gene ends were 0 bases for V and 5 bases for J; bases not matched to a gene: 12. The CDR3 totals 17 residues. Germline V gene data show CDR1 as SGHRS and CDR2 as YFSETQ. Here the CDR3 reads CASSLVPDRAIGYGYTF. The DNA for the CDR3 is TGCGCCAGCAGCTTGGTACCGGACAGGGCTATAGGGTATGGCTACACCTTC.

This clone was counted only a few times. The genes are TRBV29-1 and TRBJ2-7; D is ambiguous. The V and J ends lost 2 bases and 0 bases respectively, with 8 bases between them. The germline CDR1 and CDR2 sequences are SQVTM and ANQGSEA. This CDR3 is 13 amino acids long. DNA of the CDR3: TGCAGCGTTGAAACCGACGTCTCCTACGAGCAGTACTTC. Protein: CSVETDVSYEQYF.

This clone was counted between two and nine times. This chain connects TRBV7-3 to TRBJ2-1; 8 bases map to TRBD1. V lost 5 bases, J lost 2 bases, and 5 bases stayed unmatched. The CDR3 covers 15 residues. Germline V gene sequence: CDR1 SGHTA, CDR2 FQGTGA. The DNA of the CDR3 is TGTGCCAGCAGCGCCGACAGGGGCGCCTACAATGAGCAGTTCTTC. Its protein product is CASSADRGAYNEQFF.

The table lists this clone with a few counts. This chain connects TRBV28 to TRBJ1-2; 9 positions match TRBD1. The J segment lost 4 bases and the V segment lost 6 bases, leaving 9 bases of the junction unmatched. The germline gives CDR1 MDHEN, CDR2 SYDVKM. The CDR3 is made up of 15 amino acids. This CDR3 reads CASRPRDRVAYGYTF. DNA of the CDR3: TGTGCCAGCAGACCCCGGGACAGGGTAGCCTATGGCTACACCTTC.